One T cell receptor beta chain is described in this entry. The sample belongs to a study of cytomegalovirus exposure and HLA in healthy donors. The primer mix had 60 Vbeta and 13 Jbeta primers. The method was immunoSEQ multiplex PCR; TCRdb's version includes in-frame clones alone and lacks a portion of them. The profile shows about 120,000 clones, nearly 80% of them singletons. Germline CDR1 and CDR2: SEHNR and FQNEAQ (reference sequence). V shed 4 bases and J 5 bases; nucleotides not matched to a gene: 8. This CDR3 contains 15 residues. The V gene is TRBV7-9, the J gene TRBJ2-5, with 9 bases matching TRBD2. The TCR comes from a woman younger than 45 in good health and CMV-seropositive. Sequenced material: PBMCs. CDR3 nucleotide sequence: TGTGCCAGCAGCTCACCACCGGGACTAGCTGAGACCCAGTACTTC. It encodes CASSSPPGLAETQYF.